This section outlines one T cell receptor beta chain sequence together with its context. The sample holds other DNA sequences that translate to the same CDR3. The data derive from a study of blood T cell repertoires in COVID-19. Study information: The cDNA or gDNA used as material had been derived from T cells, B-cell-depleted T cells, or PBMCs.

Per the study methods: Cell counts per sample came from amplifying reference gene primers. TCRdb's copy holds only in-frame clones and misses some; the assay was immunoSEQ multiplex PCR. The D gene and trimming were derived from the DNA, and the V and J assignments and clone size from that table. The sample contains around 70,000 clones, roughly 80% of which appear only once. Germline loops: CDR1 MNHNS, CDR2 SASEGT. The CDR3 is 15 residues long. The J segment lost 4 bases and the V segment lost 1 base, leaving 1 base of the junction unmatched. The material sequenced was peripheral blood. The J gene is TRBJ2-7, the V gene TRBV6-1; 13 nucleotides match TRBD2. The receptor was derived from a middle-aged man with COVID-19, enrolled during active disease. This chain's CDR3 is CASSEGTSGSYEQYF. The CDR3 region has the DNA TGTGCCAGCAGTGAAGGGACTAGCGGGAGTTACGAGCAGTACTTC.